The 31 T cell receptor beta chains given below trace back to one sample, sequenced in a study of identifying expanded T cells in peripheral blood (dated by TCRdb to the late 2010s). The method was the immunoSEQ multiplex PCR assay. Drawn from immuneACCESS, this table holds only the in-frame rearrangements with V and J called that TCRdb kept. Clones are partly lost; checked studies trace under half to an unresolved V gene and leave the rest unexplained. This sample lists about 85,000 clones; 88% were detected once. Of the sample, roughly 19% falls within the top ten clones. Sequencing was performed on blood. These receptors originate from a person aged 18 to 70 in good health.

This clone occurred once. The chain is built from TRBV7-2 and TRBJ1-2; TRBD1 matches 7 bases. The CDR3 covers 16 residues. V dropped 2 bases and J dropped 6; count of bases not matched to a gene: 12. The germline V gene encodes CDR1 SGHTA and CDR2 FQGNSA. CDR3 residues: CASSLKGTAAGNGYTF. The CDR3 DNA sequence: TGTGCCAGCAGCTTAAAGGGGACAGCCGCCGGGAATGGCTACACCTTC.

This chain connects TRBV14 to TRBJ2-7, with TRBD1 matching over 8 bases. The CDR3 extends over 14 amino acids. Germline CDR1 SGHDN, CDR2 FVKESK. Trimming took 4 bases from V and 4 from J; bases not matched to a gene: 6. CDR3 sequence reads: CASSPGGGDYEQYF. The CDR3 DNA sequence: TGTGCCAGCAGCCCAGGGGGCGGGGATTACGAGCAGTACTTC.

This clone was counted once. The V call is TRBV21-1, the J call TRBJ2-1; the table's D call, TRBD1, was not checked against the DNA. TRBV21-1 counts as a pseudogene. This CDR3 is 16 amino acids long. CDR3 DNA sequence: TGTGCCAGCAGCAAAATATGGACAGGGGGAAGCAATGAGCAGTTCTTC. This codes for CASSKIWTGGSNEQFF.

The chain carries TRBV7-2 and TRBJ2-3; possible D gene TRBD1, 6 bases. Trimming stripped 1 base from V and 4 bases from J, with 18 bases between. Per germline, CDR1 SGHTA and CDR2 FQGNSA. The CDR3 length is 17 residues. CDR3 loop: CASSLVEWGRFSDTQYF. CDR3 nucleotide sequence: TGTGCCAGCAGCTTAGTCGAGTGGGGGCGTTTTTCAGATACGCAGTATTTT.

The CDR3 loop reads CASSFGQVETQYF. CDR3 sequence (DNA): TGTGCCAGCAGCTTTGGACAGGTGGAGACCCAGTACTTC. The chain couples TRBV7-8 to TRBJ2-5; 7 bases agree with TRBD1. Per the germline V gene, CDR1 is SGHVS and CDR2 is FQNEAQ. CDR3 length: 13 amino acids. The V segment lost 3 bases and the J segment 5 bases; nucleotides outside the gene matches: 3.

The chain recombines TRBV5-6 with TRBJ1-2; no clear D. This CDR3 contains 18 residues. CDR1 is SGHDT and CDR2 is YYEEEE in the germline V gene. V was pared by 0 bases and J by 9 bases, with 27 bases between. This chain's CDR3 is CASSLGHDYFGQLWSYTF. The CDR3 DNA is TGTGCCAGCAGCTTGGGACATGACTACTTCGGTCAACTATGGAGCTACACCTTC.

The chain combines TRBV19 with TRBJ2-7; the D gene could be TRBD1 or TRBD2 (6 bases each). The CDR3 is 15 amino acids. Germline CDR1 and CDR2: LNHDA and SQIVND (reference sequence). V was shortened by 1 base and J by 6 bases, with 16 bases between the two germline ends. The CDR3 protein is CASSIGRGTIPEQYF. For the CDR3, the DNA is TGTGCCAGTAGTATAGGGAGGGGGACAATCCCCGAGCAGTACTTC.

The gene calls are TRBV5-4 and TRBJ2-3; TRBD2 aligns across 9 bases. V gave up 4 bases and J gave up 4 bases; unmatched junction bases: 10. The CDR3 contains 16 residues. Germline CDR1 is SGHNT and CDR2 is YYREEE (reference sequence). CDR3 sequence: CASSLGRGGWSDTQYF. The CDR3 region has the DNA TGTGCCAGCAGCCTTGGGCGGGGGGGCTGGTCAGATACGCAGTATTTT.

This clone was recorded a few times. The rearrangement links TRBV5-5 to TRBJ1-2; D is ambiguous. Germline CDR1 reads SGHKS; CDR2 reads YYEKEE (reference sequence). V lost 0 bases, J lost 6 bases, and 3 bases lay in between. The CDR3 has 11 residues. The chain's CDR3 is CASSLVDGYTF. DNA for the CDR3: TGTGCCAGCAGCTTGGTTGATGGCTACACCTTC. Full variable domain (remainder filled in from reference TRBV5-5 and TRBJ1-2): DAGVTQSPTHLIKTRGQQVTLRCSPISGHKSVSWYQQVLGQGPQFIFQYYEKEERGRGNFPDRFSARQFPNYSSELNVNALLLGDSALYLCASSLVDGYTFGSGTRLTVV.

The J gene is TRBJ2-5, the V gene TRBV5-1, with TRBD2 matching 9 bases. The CDR3 runs to 17 residues. V gave up 4 bases and J gave up 1 base; unmatched junction bases: 11. The germline V gene has CDR1 SGHRS and CDR2 YFSETQ. The CDR3 loop is CASSRTLSGGTQETQYF. In nucleotides, the CDR3 is TGCGCCAGCAGCCGCACCTTGAGCGGGGGGACCCAAGAGACCCAGTACTTC.

The chain is built from TRBV7-2 and TRBJ2-1, with TRBD2 identical over 7 bases. The CDR3 consists of 14 residues. The V and J ends lost 5 bases and 9 bases, in that order; junction bases with no gene match: 10. Germline CDR1 reads SGHTA; CDR2 reads FQGNSA. CDR3 bases: TGTGCCAGCAGCCAGCCGGGACTAACCTCTGAGCAGTTCTTC. This sequence encodes CASSQPGLTSEQFF.

The rearrangement uses TRBV6-5 and TRBJ1-3; D ambiguous. V lost 2 bases and J lost 7, with 15 bases in between. The CDR3 consists of 15 residues. Germline-derived CDR1 and CDR2 are MNHEY and SVGAGI. The CDR3 spells CASSYTDRAGNTIYF. CDR3 nucleotide sequence: TGTGCCAGCAGTTACACAGACCGGGCCGGGAACACCATATATTTT.

This clone has more than one count but fewer than ten. This chain links TRBV6-5 with TRBJ1-2; D ambiguous. CDR1 and CDR2 (germline): MNHEY, SVGAGI. CDR3 length equals 15 residues. V was trimmed by 0 bases and J by 4 bases, leaving 12 bases between them. The DNA of the CDR3 is TGTGCCAGCAGTTACTCGAGACCCCCCGGCTATGGCTACACCTTC. Translating it yields CASSYSRPPGYGYTF.

The chain combines TRBV19 with TRBJ1-5; the match to TRBD1 covers 10 bases. The CDR3 runs to 15 residues. Germline V gene data show CDR1 as LNHDA and CDR2 as SQIVND (reference sequence). With 7 bases clipped from V and 5 bases from J, the junction kept 8 bases outside the gene matches. This chain's CDR3 is CASTPSTGGDQPQHF. The CDR3 nucleotides are TGTGCCAGTACCCCCTCGACAGGGGGCGATCAGCCCCAGCATTTT.

This clone was seen a handful of times. The chain joins TRBV19 to TRBJ1-3; D unresolved. The CDR3 is 14 amino acids. Germline V gene data show CDR1 as LNHDA and CDR2 as SQIVND (reference sequence). V gave up 7 bases and J gave up 1 base, with 11 bases separating them. Written as DNA, the CDR3 is TGTGCCAGTAAAGGGCGGGGATCTGGAAACACCATATATTTT. Translating gives CASKGRGSGNTIYF.

V usage is TRBV28 and J usage is TRBJ1-5; TRBD1 aligns across 8 bases. With V trimmed by 6 bases and J by 7 bases, 5 bases remained unmatched. The CDR3 has 13 residues. Germline lookup yields CDR1 MDHEN and CDR2 SYDVKM. Here the CDR3 reads CASRPQGAQPQHF. DNA for the CDR3: TGTGCCAGCAGACCGCAGGGGGCCCAGCCCCAGCATTTT.

CDR3: CASSQAEVAGTGANVLTF. The CDR3 DNA follows: TGTGCCAGCAGCCAAGCTGAGGTGGCAGGGACGGGGGCCAACGTCCTGACTTTC. The V gene is TRBV4-2, the J gene TRBJ2-6; D may be TRBD1 or TRBD2 (5 bases each). This CDR3 contains 18 residues. V was cut by 1 base and J by 4 bases, with 17 bases left in between. Germline loops: CDR1 LGHNA, CDR2 YNFKEQ.

V and J are TRBV25-1 and TRBJ1-1; D unresolved. The CDR3 is made up of 15 amino acids. CDR1 is MGHDK, CDR2 SYGVNS, per germline. V was trimmed by 3 bases and J by 1 base, leaving 12 bases between them. The CDR3 is CASSDPADGNTEAFF. Here the CDR3 DNA reads TGTGCCAGCAGTGATCCAGCGGACGGGAACACTGAAGCTTTCTTT.

A single count supports this clone. The chain has TRBV6-5 and TRBJ2-2, with D hard to call. V shed 7 bases and J shed 5 bases, with 11 bases lying between them. This CDR3 has 13 residues. Germline CDR1 reads MNHEY; CDR2 reads SVGAGI. The CDR3 sequence is CASTSQGTGELFF. Here the CDR3 DNA reads TGTGCCAGCACCAGCCAAGGAACCGGGGAGCTGTTTTTT.

This chain uses TRBV7-6 with TRBJ2-7; D call uncertain. Per the germline V gene, CDR1 is SGHVS and CDR2 is FNYEAQ. Trimming pared 3 bases from V and 7 bases from J, leaving 13 bases between. The CDR3 extends over 13 amino acids. CDR3 amino acids: CASSFVLQAEQYF. The CDR3 region has the DNA TGTGCCAGCAGCTTCGTTCTTCAGGCGGAGCAGTACTTC.

The CDR3 loop reads CASRRDGPYEQYF. CDR3 DNA sequence: TGTGCCAGCCGCCGGGACGGGCCCTACGAGCAGTACTTC. The V and J genes are TRBV25-1 and TRBJ2-7; D could derive from TRBD1 or TRBD2 (5 bases each). From germline, CDR1 is MGHDK and CDR2 SYGVNS. CDR3 length: 13 residues. Trimming took off 8 bases at V and 2 bases at J, with 13 bases between the two ends.

This chain joins TRBV29-1 and TRBJ2-3, with 9 bases fitting TRBD1. The CDR3 contains 15 residues. Germline CDR1 SQVTM, CDR2 ANQGSEA. Trimming removed 7 bases from V and 1 base from J; junction bases left unmatched: 9. CDR3 sequence: CSAQTRDRGTDTQYF. As DNA, the CDR3 is TGCAGCGCCCAAACCCGGGACAGGGGCACAGATACGCAGTATTTT.

The rearrangement links TRBV7-8 to TRBJ1-2, with TRBD1 matching over 8 bases. Germline assignment: CDR1 SGHVS and CDR2 FQNEAQ. Trimming at V came to 3 bases and at J to 5 bases, leaving 8 bases not matched to a gene. CDR3 size: 15 residues. CDR3 region: CASSFRDRTGYGYTF. CDR3 nucleotides: TGTGCCAGCAGCTTCCGGGACAGGACTGGTTATGGCTACACCTTC.

The chain links TRBV18 to TRBJ1-3; D unclear. V lost 0 bases to trimming and J lost 1 base, with 4 bases between them. Germline CDR1 and CDR2: KGHSH and LQKENI. The CDR3 is 14 residues long. The CDR3 nucleotides are TGTGCCAGCTCACCACCAACGTCTGGAAACACCATATATTTT. Residues: CASSPPTSGNTIYF.

J is TRBJ1-2 and V is TRBV9; D might be TRBD1 (6 bases). The CDR3 covers 15 residues. The V end was cut by 4 bases, the J end by 1 base, with 14 bases between. Per the germline V gene, CDR1 is SGDLS and CDR2 is YYNGEE. In nucleotides, the CDR3 is TGTGCCAGCAGCTCCAGGACAGACCTTAACTATGGCTACACCTTC. Amino acids: CASSSRTDLNYGYTF.

The chain has TRBV6-5 and TRBJ1-2; 8 bases match TRBD1. The length of the CDR3 is 14 residues. The germline gives CDR1 MNHEY, CDR2 SVGAGI. V lost 4 bases to trimming and J lost 8 bases; unmatched junction nucleotides: 9. The CDR3 region has the DNA TGTGCCAGCAGTTGGTGGCAGGGGGCGGGCGGCTACACCTTC. It is translated as CASSWWQGAGGYTF.

The genes are TRBV27 and TRBJ2-5; D remains ambiguous. Germline-derived CDR1 and CDR2 are MNHEY and SMNVEV (reference sequence). The CDR3 consists of 15 residues. Trimming left V 2 bases short and J 5 bases short, with 15 bases between. CDR3 nucleotide sequence: TGTGCCAGCAGTTTAACCCTCCCCCCCCGGGAGACCCAGTACTTC. Protein sequence: CASSLTLPPRETQYF.

The chain links TRBV5-6 to TRBJ2-7, with D possibly TRBD1 on 5 matching bases. Trimming took off 4 bases at V and 10 bases at J, with 12 bases between the two ends. Germline V gene sequence: CDR1 SGHDT, CDR2 YYEEEE. This CDR3 is built from 11 residues. Here the CDR3 DNA reads TGTGCCAGCAGCGTCGACAGCAGACAGTACTTC. This codes for CASSVDSRQYF.

The rearrangement joins TRBV15 to TRBJ1-5; D possibly corresponds to TRBD1 (5 bases). The V end was cut by 5 bases, the J end by 3 bases, with 14 bases between. The CDR3 runs to 15 residues. Germline lookup yields CDR1 LNHNV and CDR2 YYDKDF (reference sequence). The CDR3 DNA follows: TGTGCCACCAGCCGGGGGACGGCGGACAATCAGCCCCAGCATTTT. Translating it yields CATSRGTADNQPQHF.

CDR3 bases: TGTGCCAGCAGTCCCCCTGGGGGGGTGGCCGAGCAGTACTTC. This encodes CASSPPGGVAEQYF. The V call is TRBV11-2, the J call TRBJ2-7, with 7 bases identical to TRBD2. The germline V gene has CDR1 SGHAT and CDR2 FQNNGV. The CDR3 extends over 14 amino acids. Unmatched junction bases numbered 11, after V lost 6 bases and J lost 6 bases.

The chain uses TRBV29-1 and TRBJ2-3; D is unclear. Germline V gene sequence: CDR1 SQVTM, CDR2 ANQGSEA. The V and J ends lost 6 bases and 0 bases respectively, with 10 bases between them. There are 13 residues in the CDR3. CDR3: CSVDGTSTDTQYF. CDR3 bases: TGCAGCGTCGACGGTACTAGCACAGATACGCAGTATTTT.